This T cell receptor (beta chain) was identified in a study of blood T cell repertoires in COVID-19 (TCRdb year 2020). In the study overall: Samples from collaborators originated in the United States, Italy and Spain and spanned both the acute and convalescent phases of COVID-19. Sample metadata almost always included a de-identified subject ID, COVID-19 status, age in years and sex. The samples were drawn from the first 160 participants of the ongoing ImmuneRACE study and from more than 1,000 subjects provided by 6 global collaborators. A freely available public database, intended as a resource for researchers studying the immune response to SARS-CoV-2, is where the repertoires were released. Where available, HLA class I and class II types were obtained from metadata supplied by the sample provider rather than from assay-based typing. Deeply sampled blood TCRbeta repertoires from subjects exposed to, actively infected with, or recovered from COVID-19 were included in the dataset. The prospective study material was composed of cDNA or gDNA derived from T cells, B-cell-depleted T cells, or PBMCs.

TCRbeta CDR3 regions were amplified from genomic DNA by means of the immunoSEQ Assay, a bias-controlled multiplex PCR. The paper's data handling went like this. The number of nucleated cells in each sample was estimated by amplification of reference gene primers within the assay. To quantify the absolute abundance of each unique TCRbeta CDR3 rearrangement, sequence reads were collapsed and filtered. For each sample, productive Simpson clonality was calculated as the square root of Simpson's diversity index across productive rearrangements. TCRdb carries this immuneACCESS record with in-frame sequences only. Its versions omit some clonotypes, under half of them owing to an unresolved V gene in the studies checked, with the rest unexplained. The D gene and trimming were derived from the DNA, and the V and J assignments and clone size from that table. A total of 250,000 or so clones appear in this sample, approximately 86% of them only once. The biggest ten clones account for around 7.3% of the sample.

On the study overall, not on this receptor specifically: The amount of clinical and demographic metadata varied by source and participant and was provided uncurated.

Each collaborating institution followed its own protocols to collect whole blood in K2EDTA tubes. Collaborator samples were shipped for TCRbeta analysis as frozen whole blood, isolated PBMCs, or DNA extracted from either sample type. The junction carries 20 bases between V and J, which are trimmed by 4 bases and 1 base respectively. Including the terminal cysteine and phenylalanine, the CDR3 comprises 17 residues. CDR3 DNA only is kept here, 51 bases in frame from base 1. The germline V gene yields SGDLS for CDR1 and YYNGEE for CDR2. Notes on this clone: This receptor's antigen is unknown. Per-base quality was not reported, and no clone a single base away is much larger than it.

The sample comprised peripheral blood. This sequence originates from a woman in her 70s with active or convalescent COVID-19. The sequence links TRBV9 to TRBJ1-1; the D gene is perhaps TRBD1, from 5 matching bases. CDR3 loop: CASSPHNGARGNTEAFF. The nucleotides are TGTGCCAGCAGCCCTCATAATGGGGCGCGGGGGAACACTGAAGCTTTCTTT.